This T cell receptor beta chain appears in the sequencing data of a study of metastatic and nonmetastatic thyroid tumors. Study details: Blood and tumor or nodule tissue repertoires from malignant and benign thyroid patients were compared. Broader study findings: Reported TCR beta diversity, measured in blood and tumor, was significantly higher for malignant thyroid tumors than for benign nodules.

This clone was counted many times. What it binds is not known. No treatment of any kind had been given to any patient before thyroid surgery. Per germline, CDR1 SGHNT and CDR2 YYREEE (reference sequence). CDR3 length equals 15 residues. Trimming removed 4 bases from V and 2 bases from J; junction bases left unmatched: 4. Original data processing: The study took CDR3 differences across clinicopathological groups and made a distant-metastasis classifier for papillary thyroid cancer from them. TCRdb re-called clones via MiXCR from the PCR reads. TCRdb assigned the V and J calls; the authors' analysis was not used. Of some 40,000 clones in the sample, approximately 20% were seen once.

The sequencing sample was made of tumor tissue. The chain joins TRBV5-4 to TRBJ2-3; TRBD1 aligns across 10 bases. This TCR was recovered from a female donor with papillary thyroid cancer or a benign thyroid nodule (not recorded which). Some clones in this sample may be carry-over from other donors' samples. The CDR3 DNA is TGTGCCAGCAGCAAAGACAGGGGGCCCACAGATACGCAGTATTTT. Its protein is CASSKDRGPTDTQYF.